Presented here are 30 T cell receptor beta chains from one specimen sequenced in a study of regulatory T cells in long-lasting Graves disease. Libraries of TCR beta came from iRepertoire HTBI primers plus Arm-PCR of CDR3 regions. One entry per CDR3 protein results from TCRdb running MiXCR on the multiplex PCR reads. The sample records about 660,000 distinct CDR3 sequences, around 30% being singletons. Regarding time point: persistent/refractory GD, antithyroid drugs over 5 years with positive TRAb. PBMCs were the source of the RNA used for TCR sequencing. Sample: peripheral blood mononuclear cells (PBMCs), taken when the disease was refractory, from a patient treated with antithyroid drugs. The receptors derive from a female donor with Graves disease.

A word on this clonotype: The junction differs from germline at one of its ends, possibly a read error. In DNA form, the CDR3 reads TGTACCAGCAACACAGGGTTCAATCAGCCCCAGCATTTT. This codes for CTSNTGFNQPQHF. The V and J genes are TRBV2 and TRBJ1-5; a possible D gene is TRBD1 (6 bases). The length of the CDR3 is 13 residues. The germline gives CDR1 SNHLY, CDR2 FYNNEI.

The CDR3 DNA sequence: TGTGCCAGCAGCTTACCGGACAGGCCGGGACTAGCATCCTACGAGCAGTACTTC. Translated, it gives CASSLPDRPGLASYEQYF. The V call is TRBV7-2, the J call TRBJ2-7, with TRBD2 matching 9 bases. The CDR3 spans 18 residues. The trim removed 2 bases at V and 1 base at J, leaving 12 bases unmatched. CDR1 is SGHTA and CDR2 is FQGNSA in the germline V gene.

The chain has TRBV7-2 and TRBJ1-1, with D possibly TRBD1 on 6 matching bases. V shed 5 bases and J shed 4 bases, with 17 bases lying between them. Germline V lookup: CDR1 SGHTA, CDR2 FQGNSA. This CDR3 has 15 amino acids. The CDR3 loop reads CASSPRPQGPTEAFF. CDR3 DNA sequence: TGTGCCAGCAGCCCCAGACCCCAGGGGCCCACTGAAGCTTTCTTT.

This chain connects TRBV5-1 to TRBJ2-5; TRBD2 matches at 7 bases. V trimming: 0 bases; J trimming: 5 bases; junction bases outside the gene matches: 7. Germline V CDR1 and CDR2: SGHRS, YFSETQ. This CDR3 is built from 15 residues. The CDR3 coding sequence is TGCGCCAGCAGCTTGGTTGCGGGAGCATTGGAGACCCAGTACTTC. As protein: CASSLVAGALETQYF.

This clonotype has a handful of counts. The chain couples TRBV20-1 to TRBJ1-5; perhaps TRBD1 as D (6 bases). Germline-derived CDR1 and CDR2 are DFQATT and SNEGSKA (reference sequence). The ends were cut back, 2 bases at V and 3 bases at J, with 20 bases in the middle. CDR3 length: 17 residues. CDR3 sequence (DNA): TGCAGTGCTAGATCCCGAGGGGGAGGGAATAACAATCAGCCCCAGCATTTT. This codes for CSARSRGGGNNNQPQHF.

A few counts support this clonotype. The chain recombines TRBV28 with TRBJ1-1; 8 bases agree with TRBD1. Germline CDR1 is MDHEN and CDR2 is SYDVKM. V lost 2 bases to trimming and J lost 4 bases; unmatched junction nucleotides: 6. The length of the CDR3 is 15 residues. CDR3 region: CASSLGTGPGTEAFF. CDR3 DNA sequence: TGTGCCAGCAGTTTAGGGACAGGACCGGGCACTGAAGCTTTCTTT.

This chain connects TRBV12-3 or TRBV12-4 to TRBJ2-7; D is ambiguous. CDR3 size: 11 residues. The ends were cut back, 7 bases at V and 5 bases at J, with 9 bases in the middle. The CDR3 is CASMVRDEQYF. The CDR3 DNA follows: TGTGCCAGCATGGTTCGGGACGAGCAGTACTTC.

The chain couples TRBV6-1 to TRBJ2-7; TRBD1 matches at 10 bases. Germline lookup yields CDR1 MNHNS and CDR2 SASEGT. The CDR3 is 15 residues long. The V and J ends lost 3 bases and 4 bases, in that order; junction bases with no gene match: 6. Here the CDR3 reads CASSDRDRGRYEQYF. The CDR3 coding sequence is TGTGCCAGCAGTGACCGGGACAGGGGAAGATACGAGCAGTACTTC.

The genes are TRBV29-1 and TRBJ2-5, with 7 bases identical to TRBD1. This CDR3 has 15 residues. The ends lost 6 bases at V and 2 bases at J; junction bases unmatched: 12. Germline loops: CDR1 SQVTM, CDR2 ANQGSEA. CDR3 loop: CSVPDFATGQETQYF. The CDR3 DNA follows: TGCAGCGTCCCCGACTTTGCGACAGGGCAAGAGACCCAGTACTTC.

The chain recombines TRBV4-1 with TRBJ2-7; perhaps TRBD1 as D (5 bases). Trimming shortened V by 2 bases and J by 2 bases, and 10 bases separated the two germline ends. Germline-derived CDR1 and CDR2 are MGHRA and YSYEKL. This CDR3 spans 14 amino acids. The CDR3 DNA reads TGCGCCAGCAGCCAAAGGGGTCAGGCCTACGAGCAGTACTTC. It yields the protein CASSQRGQAYEQYF.

This chain uses TRBV30 with TRBJ1-1; 9 bases are shared with TRBD1. The CDR3 contains 14 residues. Trimming cost V 4 bases and J 0 bases; bases outside gene matches: 3. Germline lookup yields CDR1 GTSNPN and CDR2 SVGIG (reference sequence). The CDR3 region is CAWTRTGVNTEAFF. In DNA, the CDR3 is TGTGCCTGGACCCGGACAGGGGTGAACACTGAAGCTTTCTTT.

This chain links TRBV3-1 with TRBJ2-7; TRBD2 agrees at 7 bases. J lost 5 bases, V lost 4 bases, and 14 bases had no gene match. This CDR3 has 16 residues. Germline loops: CDR1 LGHDT, CDR2 YNNKEL (reference sequence). This CDR3 reads CASSLQVQGGSHEQYF. Here the CDR3 DNA reads TGTGCCAGCAGCCTCCAGGTCCAGGGAGGGTCCCACGAGCAGTACTTC.

The chain employs TRBV20-1 and TRBJ2-7; D unclear. V lost 2 bases and J 1 base, leaving 9 bases between the germline ends. This CDR3 comprises 13 residues. CDR1 is DFQATT, CDR2 SNEGSKA, per germline (reference sequence). The CDR3 protein is CSARRLESYEQYF. The CDR3 DNA reads TGCAGTGCTAGAAGATTGGAATCCTACGAGCAGTACTTC.

This chain connects TRBV6-5 to TRBJ1-6; perhaps TRBD1 as D (6 bases). The V and J ends lost 3 bases and 7 bases respectively, with 13 bases between them. The CDR3 contains 15 residues. Germline CDR1 is MNHEY and CDR2 is SVGAGI. CDR3 DNA sequence: TGTGCCAGCAGTTATGGAGGGGGGAGAAATTCACCCCTCCACTTT. Its translation is CASSYGGGRNSPLHF.

This clonotype came up a few times. The chain combines TRBV29-1 with TRBJ1-4; D remains unclear. The CDR3 is 13 amino acids. The V end was cut by 7 bases, the J end by 7 bases, with 16 bases between. The germline V gene has CDR1 SQVTM and CDR2 ANQGSEA. This CDR3 is CSAAGTLGEKLFF. CDR3 nucleotide sequence: TGCAGCGCAGCCGGAACCCTGGGTGAAAAACTGTTTTTT.

V gene TRBV30 combines with J gene TRBJ1-5, with 7 bases aligning to TRBD1. V lost 0 bases and J lost 4; bases outside the gene matches: 6. The CDR3 length is 15 residues. The germline CDR1 and CDR2 sequences are GTSNPN and SVGIG (reference sequence). This chain's CDR3 is CAWSVQGPPNQPQHF. For the CDR3, the DNA is TGTGCCTGGAGTGTACAGGGGCCACCTAATCAGCCCCAGCATTTT.

This clonotype was seen a handful of times. The J gene is TRBJ2-7, the V gene TRBV29-1; 9 nucleotides agree with TRBD1. Germline loops: CDR1 SQVTM, CDR2 ANQGSEA. The V segment lost 6 bases and the J segment 3 bases; nucleotides outside the gene matches: 6. This CDR3 is built from 13 residues. CDR3 amino acids: CSVRTGGIYEQYF. In DNA form, the CDR3 reads TGCAGCGTCCGCACAGGGGGCATCTACGAGCAGTACTTC.

Comments on this clonotype: This sequence may be a read error, since a much larger clone differs from it by one base. The CDR3 does not close with the conserved phenylalanine or tryptophan, likely indicating a read error. This chain joins TRBV28 and TRBJ1-1; D not resolved. The germline V and J ends were trimmed by 2 bases and 0 bases, with 10 bases remaining between them. From germline, CDR1 is MDHEN and CDR2 SYDVKM. CDR3 length: 15 residues. The CDR3 protein is CASSLPGAVNTEAFL. In nucleotides, the CDR3 is TGTGCCAGCAGTTTACCTGGTGCGGTGAACACTGAAGCTTTCCTT.

The chain employs TRBV13 and TRBJ2-7; a possible D gene is TRBD2 (7 bases). CDR3 size: 16 residues. Germline values: CDR1 PRHDT, CDR2 FYEKMQ (reference sequence). V lost 2 bases and J lost 0, with 14 bases in between. The CDR3 sequence is CASSLRLGGPSYEQYF. As DNA, the CDR3 is TGTGCCAGCAGCTTAAGGTTGGGGGGGCCCTCCTACGAGCAGTACTTC.

This clonotype was counted ten times or more. The chain recombines TRBV12-3 or TRBV12-4 with TRBJ1-4; D possibly corresponds to TRBD1 (5 bases). CDR3 length equals 16 residues. Trimming removed 3 bases at V and 0 bases at J, with 11 bases between. The CDR3 region is CASSLDMGATNEKLFF. The CDR3 nucleotides read TGTGCCAGCAGTTTGGACATGGGCGCAACTAATGAAAAACTGTTTTTT.

This clonotype appeared a few times. This chain uses TRBV2 with TRBJ1-6; D is possibly TRBD1 (6 bases). The V end lost 5 bases, the J end lost 5 bases, and 13 bases lay between the germline ends. Germline CDR1 is SNHLY and CDR2 is FYNNEI. CDR3 size: 15 residues. CDR3 protein: CASSIRTANNSPLHF. The CDR3, as DNA: TGTGCCAGCAGTATTCGGACAGCAAATAATTCACCCCTCCACTTT.

V usage is TRBV24-1 and J usage is TRBJ1-5; D call uncertain. The ends were cut back, 7 bases at V and 2 bases at J, with 14 bases in the middle. CDR1 KGHDR and CDR2 SFDVKD come from the germline V gene. This CDR3 contains 15 residues. DNA for the CDR3: TGTGCCACCAGAGAGGTATCGGTACGCAATCAGCCCCAGCATTTT. Amino acids: CATREVSVRNQPQHF.

The rearrangement links TRBV6-5 to TRBJ1-3; unclear D gene. This CDR3 is 16 amino acids long. CDR1 MNHEY and CDR2 SVGAGI come from the germline V gene. The V gene lost 4 bases and the J gene lost 0 bases, with 13 bases spanning the gap. The CDR3: CASSSLGWDSGNTIYF. CDR3 coding DNA: TGTGCCAGCAGTTCCTTGGGTTGGGACTCTGGAAACACCATATATTTT.

This clonotype was picked up a small number of times. This sequence joins TRBV12-3 or TRBV12-4 and TRBJ2-3; D perhaps matches TRBD1 (5 bases). Deletions cut 5 bases from V and 4 bases from J, with 22 bases between. The CDR3 loop spans 17 amino acids. CDR3: CASSPSLGPTTSDTQYF. Written as DNA, the CDR3 is TGTGCCAGCAGTCCCTCCTTGGGGCCCACGACTTCAGATACGCAGTATTTT.

The chain is built from TRBV13 and TRBJ2-7; TRBD2 matches at 7 bases. The germline CDR1 and CDR2 sequences are PRHDT and FYEKMQ (reference sequence). The V and J ends lost 1 base and 0 bases, in that order; junction bases with no gene match: 9. This CDR3 region has 17 residues. CDR3 amino acids: CASSLAGRGGGSYEQYF. For the CDR3, the DNA is TGTGCCAGCAGCTTAGCGGGGCGTGGGGGGGGCTCCTACGAGCAGTACTTC.

The V gene is TRBV15, the J gene TRBJ2-7; the D gene is possibly TRBD2 (5 bases). Germline CDR1 is LNHNV and CDR2 is YYDKDF (reference sequence). There are 15 residues in the CDR3. Trimming cost V 2 bases and J 7 bases, with 18 bases left between them. CDR3 protein: CATSRRALLGGEQYF. In nucleotides, the CDR3 is TGTGCCACCAGCAGAAGGGCACTTCTCGGCGGGGAGCAGTACTTC.

This clonotype was counted between two and nine times. The V gene is TRBV28, the J gene TRBJ1-5; D remains ambiguous. Trimming left V 3 bases short and J 9 bases short, with 6 bases between. The CDR3 extends over 11 amino acids. Germline assignment: CDR1 MDHEN and CDR2 SYDVKM. CDR3 loop: CASSFAGPQHF. In DNA, the CDR3 is TGTGCCAGCAGTTTCGCTGGGCCCCAGCATTTT.

The chain is built from TRBV24-1 and TRBJ1-4; 8 bases are a match to TRBD1. J was trimmed by 8 bases and V by 4 bases; bases with no gene match: 8. This CDR3 has 15 residues. Germline loops: CDR1 KGHDR, CDR2 SFDVKD. The CDR3 bases are TGTGCCACCAGTGACCCGGGACAGGTTGGGGAAAAACTGTTTTTT. It is translated as CATSDPGQVGEKLFF.

The table lists this clonotype with many counts. The chain employs TRBV2 and TRBJ2-7, with 7 bases aligning to TRBD1. The CDR3 is 14 residues long. The germline V gene has CDR1 SNHLY and CDR2 FYNNEI. V dropped 4 bases and J dropped 5; count of bases not matched to a gene: 8. CDR3 in DNA: TGTGCCAGCAGTGTCAGGGGGACCCCTAACGAGCAGTACTTC. This translates into CASSVRGTPNEQYF.

The chain is built from TRBV9 and TRBJ2-2; D gene unclear. CDR1 is SGDLS, CDR2 YYNGEE, per germline. V was pared by 1 base and J by 0 bases, with 7 bases between. The CDR3 is 15 residues long. The DNA of the CDR3 is TGTGCCAGCAGCGTAATTCCGGCGAACACCGGGGAGCTGTTTTTT. It encodes CASSVIPANTGELFF.